The 10 T cell receptor beta chains presented below share a single source sample, sequenced in a study of early T cells in non-severe SARS-CoV-2 infection. A single record per CDR3 protein comes from TCRdb applying MiXCR to the 5' RACE reads. The table records 30,000 to 40,000 distinct CDR3 sequences, approximately 5.1% of them present only once. The material was whole blood, obtained at baseline. These receptors came from an adult who was a healthcare worker with PCR-confirmed SARS-CoV-2 infection or an uninfected control (not recorded which).

This clonotype has at least ten counts. V is TRBV6-6 and J is TRBJ2-5; the D call may be TRBD1 or TRBD2 (6 bases each). V lost 6 bases and J lost 2, with 16 bases in between. Germline loops: CDR1 MNHNY, CDR2 SVGAGI (reference sequence). This CDR3 spans 15 amino acids. The CDR3 DNA is TGTGCCAGCAGAACGGGGGCGGGGCTACAAGAGACCCAGTACTTC. Encoded protein: CASRTGAGLQETQYF.

This clonotype was found many times. The rearrangement links TRBV12-3 or TRBV12-4 to TRBJ1-1; TRBD1 might be the D (6 bases). CDR3 length equals 15 residues. Trimming took 3 bases from V and 0 from J, leaving 11 bases between them. CDR3 amino acids: CASSLSGTLNTEAFF. Here the CDR3 DNA reads TGTGCCAGCAGTTTGTCCGGGACACTGAACACTGAAGCTTTCTTT.

This clonotype appeared a few times. This chain uses TRBV4-2 with TRBJ2-7, with 8 bases matching TRBD2. Germline V gene data show CDR1 as LGHNA and CDR2 as YNFKEQ. V gave up 1 base and J gave up 4 bases; unmatched junction bases: 12. The CDR3 sequence is 17 residues long. CDR3 nucleotides: TGTGCCAGCAGCCAAGGAGGGACTAGTCGGGCTGGGTACGAGCAGTACTTC. It is translated as CASSQGGTSRAGYEQYF.

The V and J genes are TRBV9 and TRBJ2-2; D gene uncertain. V shed 0 bases and J shed 4 bases, with 10 bases lying between them. The CDR3 consists of 15 residues. Germline CDR1 is SGDLS and CDR2 is YYNGEE. DNA of the CDR3: TGTGCCAGCAGCGTAGCTGGGATGGGCACCGGGGAGCTGTTTTTT. Translating it yields CASSVAGMGTGELFF.

The sample holds many counts of this clonotype. This rearrangement joins TRBV6-6 to TRBJ2-2; D uncertain. Per germline, CDR1 MNHNY and CDR2 SVGAGI (reference sequence). Between the trimmed V and J ends, which lost 0 bases and 3 bases, there was a span of 5 bases. This CDR3 has 14 residues. CDR3 loop: CASSYSLDTGELFF. DNA for the CDR3: TGTGCCAGCAGTTACTCGCTAGACACCGGGGAGCTGTTTTTT.

This clonotype is deemed medium-sized (0.01 to 0.1%). The chain carries TRBV4-1 and TRBJ1-2; D ambiguous. CDR1 is MGHRA and CDR2 is YSYEKL in the germline V gene. The length of the CDR3 is 14 residues. Trimming shortened V by 0 bases and J by 4 bases, and 9 bases separated the two germline ends. The CDR3 DNA follows: TGCGCCAGCAGCCAAGATCTCGTACCCTATGGCTACACCTTC. Protein: CASSQDLVPYGYTF.

This clonotype has at least ten counts. The J gene is TRBJ2-1, the V gene TRBV4-2, with TRBD1 identical over 11 bases. The CDR3 runs to 15 residues. V gave up 4 bases and J gave up 4 bases; unmatched junction bases: 3. Germline CDR1 reads LGHNA; CDR2 reads YNFKEQ. CDR3 sequence (DNA): TGTGCCAGCAGCCCTGGGGACAGGGGGTACAATGAGCAGTTCTTC. This sequence encodes CASSPGDRGYNEQFF.

This clonotype showed up many times. The chain couples TRBV9 to TRBJ2-1, with a possible D match to TRBD2 (5 bases). The V gene's germline CDR1 is SGDLS and CDR2 YYNGEE. The CDR3 runs 13 residues. Trimming took off 0 bases at V and 9 bases at J, with 10 bases between the two ends. The CDR3 region has the DNA TGTGCCAGCAGCGTAGACGGAGGCAGTGAGCAGTTCTTC. Protein product: CASSVDGGSEQFF. The full variable domain, completed using reference TRBV9 and TRBJ2-1, is DSGVTQTPKHLITATGQRVTLRCSPRSGDLSVYWYQQSLDQGLQFLIQYYNGEERAKGNILERFSAQQFPDLHSELNLSSLELGDSALYFCASSVDGGSEQFFGPGTRLTVL.

The gene calls are TRBV24-1 and TRBJ2-3; the D gene is possibly TRBD1 (6 bases). CDR3 length: 15 amino acids. Germline-derived CDR1 and CDR2 are KGHDR and SFDVKD. Trimming took off 2 bases at V and 1 base at J, with 9 bases between the two ends. Here the CDR3 reads CATSDSGVRTDTQYF. CDR3 DNA: TGTGCCACCAGTGATTCAGGGGTCCGCACAGATACGCAGTATTTT.

V and J are TRBV20-1 and TRBJ2-7; weak D call: TRBD2 (5 bases). Looked up from germline, CDR1 is DFQATT and CDR2 is SNEGSKA (reference sequence). Trimming pared 6 bases from V and 0 bases from J, leaving 12 bases between. The CDR3 runs to 13 residues. CDR3 protein: CSAPDFYSYEQYF. The CDR3 bases are TGCAGTGCCCCGGACTTCTACTCCTACGAGCAGTACTTC.